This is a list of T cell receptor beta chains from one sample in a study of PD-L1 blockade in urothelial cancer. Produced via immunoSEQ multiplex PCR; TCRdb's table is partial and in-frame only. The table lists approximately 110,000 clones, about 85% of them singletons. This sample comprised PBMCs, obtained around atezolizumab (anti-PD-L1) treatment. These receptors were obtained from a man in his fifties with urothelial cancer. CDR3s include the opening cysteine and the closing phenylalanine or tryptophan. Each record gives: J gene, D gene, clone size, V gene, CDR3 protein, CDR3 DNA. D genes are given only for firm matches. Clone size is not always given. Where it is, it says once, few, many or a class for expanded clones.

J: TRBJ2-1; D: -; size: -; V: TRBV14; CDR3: CASSQVWPGQGNEQFF; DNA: TGTGCCAGCAGCCAAGTCTGGCCCGGCCAGGGGAATGAGCAGTTCTTC
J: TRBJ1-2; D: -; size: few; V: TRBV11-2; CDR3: CASKRNRDKATGYTF; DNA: TGTGCCAGCAAAAGAAACAGGGATAAAGCTACTGGCTACACCTTC
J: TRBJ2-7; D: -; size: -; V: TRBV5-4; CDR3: CASSLGGAERTREQYF; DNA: TGTGCCAGCAGCTTGGGTGGAGCGGAGAGGACTCGCGAGCAGTACTTC
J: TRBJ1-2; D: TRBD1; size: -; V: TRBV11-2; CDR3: CASSLVGDRYGYTF; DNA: TGTGCCAGCAGCTTAGTAGGGGACAGATATGGCTACACCTTC
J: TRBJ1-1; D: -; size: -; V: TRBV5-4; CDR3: CASSFYLNTEAFF; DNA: TGTGCCAGCAGCTTTTATCTGAACACTGAAGCTTTCTTT
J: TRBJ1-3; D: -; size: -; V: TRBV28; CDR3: CASSAPAGADRTIYF; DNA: TGTGCCAGCAGTGCCCCCGCAGGGGCCGATAGGACCATATATTTT
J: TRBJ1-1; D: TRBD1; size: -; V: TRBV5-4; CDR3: CASSTRQGFLGEAFF; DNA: TGTGCCAGCAGCACGAGACAGGGTTTCTTAGGTGAAGCTTTCTTT
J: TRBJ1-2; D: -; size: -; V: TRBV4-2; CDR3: CASSTVLSGYTF; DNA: TGTGCCAGCAGTACTGTGTTAAGTGGCTACACCTTC
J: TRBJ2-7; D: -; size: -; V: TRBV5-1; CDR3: CASGPGGTAEQYF; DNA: TGCGCCAGCGGTCCCGGCGGGACAGCCGAGCAGTACTTC
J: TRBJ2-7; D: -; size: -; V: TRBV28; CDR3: CASSFPRLGTYEQYF; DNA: TGTGCCAGCAGTTTCCCTCGACTAGGAACCTACGAGCAGTACTTC
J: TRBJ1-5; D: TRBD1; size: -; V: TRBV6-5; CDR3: CASRGDRGQNQPQHF; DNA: TGTGCCAGCAGGGGGGACAGGGGGCAGAATCAGCCCCAGCATTTT
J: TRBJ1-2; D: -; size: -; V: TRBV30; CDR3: CACYHYGYTF; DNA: TGTGCCTGCTATCACTATGGCTACACCTTC
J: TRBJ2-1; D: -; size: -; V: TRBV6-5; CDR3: CASRGQKNNEQFF; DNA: TGTGCCAGCCGAGGGCAGAAGAACAATGAGCAGTTCTTC
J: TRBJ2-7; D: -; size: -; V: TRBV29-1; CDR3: CSVEDPEGGIYEQYF; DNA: TGCAGCGTTGAAGATCCTGAGGGAGGCATCTACGAGCAGTACTTC
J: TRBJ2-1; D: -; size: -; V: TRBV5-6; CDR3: CASSYNNEQFF; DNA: TGTGCCAGCAGCTACAACAATGAGCAGTTCTTC
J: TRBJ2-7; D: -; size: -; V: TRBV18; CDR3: CASSPPRGGVGAYEQYF; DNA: TGTGCCAGCTCACCGCCCCGGGGAGGGGTGGGGGCATACGAGCAGTACTTC
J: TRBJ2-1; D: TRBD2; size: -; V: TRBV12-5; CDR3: CASGLVLSRSGRVDNEQFF; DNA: TGTGCTAGTGGTTTGGTACTTAGCCGAAGCGGGAGAGTCGACAATGAGCAGTTCTTC
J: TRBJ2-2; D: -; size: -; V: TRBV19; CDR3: CASTSGLAGGELFF; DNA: -
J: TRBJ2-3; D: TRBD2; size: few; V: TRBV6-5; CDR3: CASRLGLAGTDTQYF; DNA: TGTGCCAGCAGGCTGGGACTAGCGGGAACAGATACGCAGTATTTT
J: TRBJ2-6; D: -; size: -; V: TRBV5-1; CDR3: CASSLTASGANVLTF; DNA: TGCGCCAGCAGCTTGACAGCTTCTGGGGCCAACGTCCTGACTTTC
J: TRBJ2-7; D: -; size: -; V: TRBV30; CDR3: CAWSVRPAGEQYF; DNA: TGTGCCTGGAGTGTACGCCCGGCGGGCGAGCAGTACTTC
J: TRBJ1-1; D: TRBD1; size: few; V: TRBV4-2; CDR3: CASSPQGTEAFF; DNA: TGTGCCAGCAGCCCACAGGGGACTGAAGCTTTCTTT